These 2 T cell receptor beta chains came from one sample sequenced in a study of T cell repertoires in aging, cancer and after chemotherapy. The template was genomic DNA from peripheral blood, not RNA. TRB rearrangements spanning V, D and J were amplified using mixed TRB-A/B primers. Each CDR3 protein is one row after TCRdb ran MiXCR on the multiplex PCR reads. Among 15,000 to 20,000 distinct CDR3 sequences listed, approximately 40% were seen once. The sequencing input was blood. These receptors all stem from a human donor with a solid tumor.

By frequency in the sample, this clonotype is medium-sized (0.01 to 0.1%). The V and J genes are TRBV29-1 and TRBJ2-2, with TRBD2 matching over 9 bases. This CDR3 region has 17 residues. Germline CDR1 SQVTM, CDR2 ANQGSEA. V gave up 7 bases and J gave up 3 bases; unmatched junction bases: 15. CDR3 protein: CSAGGLAGAGDTGELFF. CDR3 sequence (DNA): TGCAGCGCGGGGGGGTTAGCGGGAGCGGGGGACACCGGGGAGCTGTTTTTT.

By share, this clonotype ranks as medium-sized. The V gene is TRBV19, the J gene TRBJ2-5, with a tentative D call TRBD2 (7 bases). V was pared by 4 bases and J by 1 base, with 13 bases between. The CDR3 consists of 15 residues. Germline loops: CDR1 LNHDA, CDR2 SQIVND (reference sequence). The CDR3, as DNA: TGTGCCAGTAGTAAAGAGGGGGGGAGCCAAGAGACCCAGTACTTC. It encodes CASSKEGGSQETQYF.